These 20 T cell receptor beta chains were sequenced from one sample in a study of T cell changes during pregnancy in multiple sclerosis. Assay: immunoSEQ multiplex PCR; the TCRdb copy retains only in-frame clones and omits some. The data contain 60,000 to 65,000 clones, roughly 90% of them singletons. Specimen: peripheral blood, collected in the second trimester of pregnancy. These receptors were obtained from a female donor in good health, enrolled as a control in a pregnancy study.

The chain is built from TRBV6-5 and TRBJ2-7, with 8 bases identical to TRBD2. This CDR3 has 13 amino acids. V gave up 6 bases and J gave up 2 bases; unmatched junction bases: 3. The germline CDR1 and CDR2 sequences are MNHEY and SVGAGI. The CDR3 loop is CASRAGGAYEQYF. CDR3 nucleotides: TGTGCCAGCAGGGCGGGAGGCGCCTACGAGCAGTACTTC.

This sequence joins TRBV19 and TRBJ2-5, with D perhaps matching TRBD2 (6 bases). There are 15 residues in the CDR3. In germline, CDR1 is LNHDA, CDR2 SQIVND (reference sequence). Trimming took off 4 bases at V and 2 bases at J, with 14 bases between the two ends. CDR3 sequence reads: CASSRAQGGQETQYF. The CDR3 coding sequence is TGTGCCAGTAGTAGAGCCCAGGGAGGTCAAGAGACCCAGTACTTC.

This clone was seen a handful of times. The gene calls are TRBV5-1 and TRBJ2-7; D uncertain. This CDR3 has 11 residues. V lost 4 bases to trimming and J lost 3 bases, with 5 bases between them. CDR1 is SGHRS, CDR2 YFSETQ, per germline. CDR3 DNA sequence: TGCGCCAGCAGCCACGGCTACGAGCAGTACTTC. Translation gives CASSHGYEQYF.

The chain recombines TRBV5-4 with TRBJ2-1; tentatively, D is TRBD2 (5 bases). The germline V gene has CDR1 SGHNT and CDR2 YYREEE (reference sequence). V was shortened by 4 bases and J by 5 bases, with 16 bases between the two germline ends. CDR3 length equals 15 residues. CDR3 in amino acids: CASSPGLIPHNEQFF. The CDR3 DNA is TGTGCCAGCAGCCCAGGACTCATCCCCCACAATGAGCAGTTCTTC.

This chain uses TRBV4-2 with TRBJ2-1; 7 bases match TRBD2. CDR1 is LGHNA and CDR2 is YNFKEQ in the germline V gene. Trimming took 2 bases from V and 8 from J; bases not matched to a gene: 6. This CDR3 is built from 14 residues. The CDR3 DNA reads TGTGCCAGCAGCCAAACGGGGGGAGCGGATGAGCAGTTCTTC. Translating gives CASSQTGGADEQFF.

This chain uses TRBV7-8 with TRBJ2-1, with TRBD2 identical over 15 bases. V shed 4 bases and J 8 bases; nucleotides not matched to a gene: 6. Germline values: CDR1 SGHVS, CDR2 FQNEAQ. This CDR3 has 16 amino acids. CDR3 DNA sequence: TGTGCCAGCAGCTCCGGACTAGCGGGGGGGGATGATGAGCAGTTCTTC. Translation gives CASSSGLAGGDDEQFF.

This chain connects TRBV11-2 to TRBJ2-2; D might be TRBD1 (5 bases). Trimming took 5 bases from V and 6 from J, leaving 16 bases between them. The CDR3 spans 15 residues. The germline CDR1 and CDR2 sequences are SGHAT and FQNNGV. In DNA form, the CDR3 reads TGTGCCAGCAGCCCCAAAATCCAGGGTGCCGGGGAGCTGTTTTTT. This translates into CASSPKIQGAGELFF.

The chain couples TRBV6-1 to TRBJ2-3; the D gene is possibly TRBD1 (5 bases). The germline V and J ends were trimmed by 7 bases and 7 bases, with 15 bases remaining between them. The CDR3 loop spans 13 amino acids. CDR1 is MNHNS and CDR2 is SASEGT in the germline V gene. CDR3 nucleotide sequence: TGTGCCAGCACTTCAGGGTACGCGAATACGCAGTATTTT. This translates into CASTSGYANTQYF.

This clone was detected only once. The gene calls are TRBV2 and TRBJ2-7; D possibly corresponds to TRBD1 (5 bases). Deletions cut 4 bases from V and 5 bases from J, with 9 bases between. Germline values: CDR1 SNHLY, CDR2 FYNNEI. This CDR3 is built from 12 residues. The CDR3 DNA reads as TGTGCCAGCAGTGGGCAGGGTCACGAGCAGTACTTC. As protein: CASSGQGHEQYF.

V gene TRBV27 combines with J gene TRBJ2-7; D not certain. V lost 5 bases, J lost 7 bases, and 15 bases lay in between. Germline V CDR1 and CDR2: MNHEY, SMNVEV (reference sequence). The CDR3 extends over 13 amino acids. The CDR3 sequence is CASSTAPSVEQYF. CDR3 sequence (DNA): TGTGCCAGCAGTACCGCCCCTTCGGTTGAGCAGTACTTC.

The chain carries TRBV6-5 and TRBJ2-1, with D possibly being TRBD2 (5 bases). V lost 6 bases and J 6 bases, leaving 18 bases between the germline ends. In germline, CDR1 is MNHEY, CDR2 SVGAGI. The CDR3 runs to 15 residues. CDR3 DNA: TGTGCCAGCAGCGATCAGTTGGGTGCGGGCAATGAGCAGTTCTTC. Protein sequence: CASSDQLGAGNEQFF.

The rearrangement uses TRBV5-1 and TRBJ2-3, with 13 bases matching TRBD2. Germline V gives CDR1 SGHRS, CDR2 YFSETQ. The CDR3 extends over 17 amino acids. J lost 4 bases, V lost 1 base, and 6 bases had no gene match. The CDR3 bases are TGCGCCAGCAGCTTGACTAGCGGGAGGGCCAAGTCAGATACGCAGTATTTT. Translated, it gives CASSLTSGRAKSDTQYF.

The V gene is TRBV10-3, the J gene TRBJ1-5; tentative D call: TRBD1 (5 bases). CDR3 length equals 14 residues. From germline, CDR1 is ENHRY and CDR2 SYGVKD. Trimming shortened V by 2 bases and J by 5 bases, and 10 bases separated the two germline ends. CDR3 loop: CAISEGSRDQPQHF. The CDR3 nucleotides are TGTGCCATCAGTGAGGGTTCCAGGGATCAGCCCCAGCATTTT.

The genes are TRBV19 and TRBJ1-5; TRBD1 matches 9 bases. Germline values: CDR1 LNHDA, CDR2 SQIVND (reference sequence). With 1 base clipped from V and 0 bases from J, the junction kept 10 bases outside the gene matches. This CDR3 is built from 19 residues. In nucleotides, the CDR3 is TGTGCCAGTAGTATAGGTCCGGGACAGGGATTTTTTAGCAATCAGCCCCAGCATTTT. Amino acids: CASSIGPGQGFFSNQPQHF.

The chain employs TRBV9 and TRBJ2-7; possibly TRBD2 for D (7 bases). CDR1 and CDR2 (germline): SGDLS, YYNGEE. This CDR3 has 15 amino acids. Trimming shortened V by 3 bases and J by 5 bases, and 18 bases separated the two germline ends. CDR3 residues: CASSAEGLEGDEQYF. The CDR3 nucleotides are TGTGCCAGCAGCGCAGAAGGACTAGAGGGGGACGAGCAGTACTTC.

This clone has just one count. This chain links TRBV19 with TRBJ2-7; the D gene is possibly TRBD1 (5 bases). The V gene's germline CDR1 is LNHDA and CDR2 SQIVND (reference sequence). V was cut by 3 bases and J by 0 bases, with 12 bases left in between. The CDR3 consists of 15 residues. The CDR3 DNA sequence: TGTGCCAGTAGTATCCAGGGCAGGAGCTCCTACGAGCAGTACTTC. It encodes CASSIQGRSSYEQYF.

The chain couples TRBV18 to TRBJ1-4; TRBD1 aligns across 9 bases. Per germline, CDR1 KGHSH and CDR2 LQKENI. The CDR3 loop spans 16 amino acids. The V and J ends lost 4 bases and 3 bases, in that order; junction bases with no gene match: 6. CDR3 protein: CASSLGTGSANEKLFF. The CDR3 coding sequence is TGTGCCAGCTCACTCGGGACAGGGTCGGCTAATGAAAAACTGTTTTTT.

The chain uses TRBV7-3 and TRBJ1-1, with TRBD1 identical over 8 bases. Germline-derived CDR1 and CDR2 are SGHTA and FQGTGA. J lost 0 bases, V lost 4 bases, and 4 bases had no gene match. The CDR3 runs 15 residues. The CDR3 DNA follows: TGTGCCAGCAGCTGGGGGACAGGTATGAACACTGAAGCTTTCTTT. Translated: CASSWGTGMNTEAFF. The variable domain in full, with the rest retrieved from reference TRBV7-3 and TRBJ1-1, is GAGVSQTPSNKVTEKGKYVELRCDPISGHTALYWYRQSLGQGPEFLIYFQGTGAADDSGLPNDRFFAVRPEGSVSTLKIQRTERGDSAVYLCASSWGTGMNTEAFFGQGTRLTVV.

This clone was recorded once. The CDR3 bases are TGTGCCAGCAGCCCAGGACAGAGCACAGATACGCAGTATTTT. Protein: CASSPGQSTDTQYF. The chain links TRBV7-9 to TRBJ2-3; perhaps TRBD1 as D (6 bases). CDR1 SEHNR and CDR2 FQNEAQ come from the germline V gene (reference sequence). The V end lost 5 bases, the J end lost 0 bases, and 9 bases lay between the germline ends. The CDR3 consists of 14 residues.

The gene calls are TRBV5-4 and TRBJ2-2; D is possibly TRBD2 (5 bases). The length of the CDR3 is 15 residues. Per the germline V gene, CDR1 is SGHNT and CDR2 is YYREEE (reference sequence). V was shortened by 1 base and J by 0 bases, with 7 bases between the two germline ends. The CDR3 here is CASSLSGANTGELFF. The CDR3 bases are TGTGCCAGCAGCTTGTCCGGGGCGAACACCGGGGAGCTGTTTTTT. Looking up the rest from reference TRBV5-4 and TRBJ2-2 gives the full variable domain: ETGVTQSPTHLIKTRGQQVTLRCSSQSGHNTVSWYQQALGQGPQFIFQYYREEENGRGNFPPRFSGLQFPNYSSELNVNALELDDSALYLCASSLSGANTGELFFGEGSRLTVL.